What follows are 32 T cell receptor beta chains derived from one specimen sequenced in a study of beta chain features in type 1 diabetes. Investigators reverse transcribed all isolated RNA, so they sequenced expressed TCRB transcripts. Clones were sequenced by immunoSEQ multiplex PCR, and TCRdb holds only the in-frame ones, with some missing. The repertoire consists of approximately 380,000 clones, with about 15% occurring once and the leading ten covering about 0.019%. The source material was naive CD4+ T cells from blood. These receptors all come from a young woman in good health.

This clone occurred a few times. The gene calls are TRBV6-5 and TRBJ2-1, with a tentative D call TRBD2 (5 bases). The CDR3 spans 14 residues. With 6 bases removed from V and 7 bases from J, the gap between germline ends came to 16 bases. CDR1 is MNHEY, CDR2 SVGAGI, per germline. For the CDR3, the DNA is TGTGCCAGCAGGGACTTCATGGGGTATAATGAGCAGTTCTTC. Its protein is CASRDFMGYNEQFF.

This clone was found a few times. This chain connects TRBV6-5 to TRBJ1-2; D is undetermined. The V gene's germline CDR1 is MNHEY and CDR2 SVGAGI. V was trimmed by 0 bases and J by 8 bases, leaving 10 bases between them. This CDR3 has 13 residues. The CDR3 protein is CASSYSTGSGYTF. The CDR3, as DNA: TGTGCCAGCAGTTACTCGACGGGATCGGGCTACACCTTC.

The DNA of the CDR3 is TGTGCCTGGAGTGTTATACAGGGGATGTACGAGCAGTACTTC. It encodes CAWSVIQGMYEQYF. V is TRBV30 and J is TRBJ2-7; TRBD1 matches 7 bases. V lost 0 bases to trimming and J lost 4 bases; unmatched junction nucleotides: 6. The CDR3 runs 14 residues. Germline-derived CDR1 and CDR2 are GTSNPN and SVGIG (reference sequence).

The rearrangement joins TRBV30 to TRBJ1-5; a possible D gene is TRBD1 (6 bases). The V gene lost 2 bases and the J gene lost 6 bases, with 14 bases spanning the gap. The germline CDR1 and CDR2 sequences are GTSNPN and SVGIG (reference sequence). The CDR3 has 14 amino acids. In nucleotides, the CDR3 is TGTGCCTGGAGTATCACGGGGGGCGGTCAGCCCCAGCATTTT. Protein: CAWSITGGGQPQHF.

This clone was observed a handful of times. CDR3: CASSPWTTYTDTQYF. The CDR3 DNA is TGTGCCAGCAGCCCTTGGACTACCTACACAGATACGCAGTATTTT. V gene TRBV14 combines with J gene TRBJ2-3; tentatively, D is TRBD2 (6 bases). The CDR3 consists of 15 residues. V shed 4 bases and J shed 2 bases, with 13 bases lying between them. Germline values: CDR1 SGHDN, CDR2 FVKESK.

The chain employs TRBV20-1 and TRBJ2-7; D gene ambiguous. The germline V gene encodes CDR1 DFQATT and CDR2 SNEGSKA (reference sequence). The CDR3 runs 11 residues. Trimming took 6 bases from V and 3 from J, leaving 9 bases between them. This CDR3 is CSAGLLYEQYF. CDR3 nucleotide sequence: TGCAGTGCGGGCCTCCTCTACGAGCAGTACTTC.

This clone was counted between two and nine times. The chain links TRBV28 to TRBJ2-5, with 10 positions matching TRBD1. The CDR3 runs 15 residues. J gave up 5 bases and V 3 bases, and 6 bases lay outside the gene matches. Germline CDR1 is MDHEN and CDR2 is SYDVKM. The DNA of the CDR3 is TGTGCCAGCAGTTTTGCGACAGGGGGCGGTGAGACCCAGTACTTC. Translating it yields CASSFATGGGETQYF. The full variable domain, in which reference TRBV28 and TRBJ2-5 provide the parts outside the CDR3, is DVKVTQSSRYLVKRTGEKVFLECVQDMDHENMFWYRQDPGLGLRLIYFSYDVKMKEKGDIPEGYSVSREKKERFSLILESASTNQTSMYLCASSFATGGGETQYFGPGTRLLVL.

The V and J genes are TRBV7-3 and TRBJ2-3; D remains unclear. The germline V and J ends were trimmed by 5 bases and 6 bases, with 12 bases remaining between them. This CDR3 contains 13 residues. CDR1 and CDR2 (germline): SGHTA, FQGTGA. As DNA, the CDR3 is TGTGCCAGCAGCGTTTCGACAATTGATACGCAGTATTTT. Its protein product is CASSVSTIDTQYF.

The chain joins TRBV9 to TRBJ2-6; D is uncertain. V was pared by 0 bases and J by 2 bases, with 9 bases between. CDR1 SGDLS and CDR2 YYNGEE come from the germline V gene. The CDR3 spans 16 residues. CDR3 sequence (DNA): TGTGCCAGCAGCGTAGGGCGAAGCGCTGGGGCCAACGTCCTGACTTTC. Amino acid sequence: CASSVGRSAGANVLTF.

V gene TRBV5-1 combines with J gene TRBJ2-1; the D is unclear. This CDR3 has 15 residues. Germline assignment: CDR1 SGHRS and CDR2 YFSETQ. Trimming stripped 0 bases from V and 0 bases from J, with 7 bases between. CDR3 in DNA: TGCGCCAGCAGCTTGGGTCGCGCCTCCTACAATGAGCAGTTCTTC. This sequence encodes CASSLGRASYNEQFF.

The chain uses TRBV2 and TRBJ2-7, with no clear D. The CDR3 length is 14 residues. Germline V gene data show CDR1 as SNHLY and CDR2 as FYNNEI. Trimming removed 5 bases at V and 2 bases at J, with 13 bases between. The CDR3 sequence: CASSPEVGAYEQYF. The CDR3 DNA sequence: TGTGCCAGCAGTCCTGAAGTGGGCGCCTACGAGCAGTACTTC. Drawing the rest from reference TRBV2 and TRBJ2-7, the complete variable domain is EPEVTQTPSHQVTQMGQEVILRCVPISNHLYFYWYRQILGQKVEFLVSFYNNEISEKSEIFDDQFSVERPDGSNFTLKIRSTKLEDSAMYFCASSPEVGAYEQYFGPGTRLTVT.

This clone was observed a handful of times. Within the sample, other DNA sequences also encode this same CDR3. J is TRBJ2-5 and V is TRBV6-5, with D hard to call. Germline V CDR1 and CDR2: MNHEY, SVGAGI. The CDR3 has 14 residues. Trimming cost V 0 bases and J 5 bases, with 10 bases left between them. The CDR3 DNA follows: TGTGCCAGCAGTTACTCGGCCGGCAGGGAGACCCAGTACTTC. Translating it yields CASSYSAGRETQYF.

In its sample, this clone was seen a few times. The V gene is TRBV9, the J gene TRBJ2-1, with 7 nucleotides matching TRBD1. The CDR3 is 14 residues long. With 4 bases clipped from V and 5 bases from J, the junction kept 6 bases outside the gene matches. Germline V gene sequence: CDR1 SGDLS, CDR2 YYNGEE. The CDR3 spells CASSHSGQNNEQFF. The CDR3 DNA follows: TGTGCCAGCAGCCACTCGGGACAGAACAATGAGCAGTTCTTC.

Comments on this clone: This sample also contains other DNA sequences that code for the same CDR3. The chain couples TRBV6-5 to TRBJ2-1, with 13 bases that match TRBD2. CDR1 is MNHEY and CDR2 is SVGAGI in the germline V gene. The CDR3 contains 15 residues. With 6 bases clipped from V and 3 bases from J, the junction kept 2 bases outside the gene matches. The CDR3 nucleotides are TGTGCCAGCAGCAGACTAGCGGGAGGCTACAATGAGCAGTTCTTC. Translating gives CASSRLAGGYNEQFF.

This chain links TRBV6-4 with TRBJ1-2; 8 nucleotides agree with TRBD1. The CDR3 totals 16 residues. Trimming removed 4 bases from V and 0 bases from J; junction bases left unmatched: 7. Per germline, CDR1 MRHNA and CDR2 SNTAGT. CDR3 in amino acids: CASSAAGTGANYGYTF. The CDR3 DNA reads TGTGCCAGCAGTGCCGCGGGGACAGGAGCTAACTATGGCTACACCTTC.

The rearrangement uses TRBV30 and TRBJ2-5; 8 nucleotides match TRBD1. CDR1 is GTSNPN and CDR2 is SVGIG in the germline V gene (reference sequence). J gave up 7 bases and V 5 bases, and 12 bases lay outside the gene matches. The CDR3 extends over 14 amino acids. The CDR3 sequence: CAWGQGRDGRTQYF. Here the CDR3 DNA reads TGTGCCTGGGGACAGGGCAGGGATGGACGGACCCAGTACTTC.

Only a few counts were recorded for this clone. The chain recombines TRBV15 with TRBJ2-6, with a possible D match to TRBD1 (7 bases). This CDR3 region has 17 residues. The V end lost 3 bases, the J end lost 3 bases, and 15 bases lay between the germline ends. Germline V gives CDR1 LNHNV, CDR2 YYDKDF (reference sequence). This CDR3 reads CATSRPGGSVGANVLTF. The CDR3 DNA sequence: TGTGCCACCAGCAGGCCAGGGGGGTCGGTTGGGGCCAACGTCCTGACTTTC. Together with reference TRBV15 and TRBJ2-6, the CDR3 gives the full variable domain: DAMVIQNPRYQVTQFGKPVTLSCSQTLNHNVMYWYQQKSSQAPKLLFHYYDKDFNNEADTPDNFQSRRPNTSFCFLDIRSPGLGDTAMYLCATSRPGGSVGANVLTFGAGSRLTVL.

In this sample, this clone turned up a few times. The CDR3 coding sequence is TGTGCCTGGAGTGTAGAAGGGGTCACTGAAGCTTTCTTT. It yields the protein CAWSVEGVTEAFF. The chain employs TRBV30 and TRBJ1-1; tentatively, D is TRBD1 (5 bases). The CDR3 is 13 amino acids. Trimming removed 0 bases at V and 4 bases at J, with 9 bases between. Germline CDR1 is GTSNPN and CDR2 is SVGIG (reference sequence).

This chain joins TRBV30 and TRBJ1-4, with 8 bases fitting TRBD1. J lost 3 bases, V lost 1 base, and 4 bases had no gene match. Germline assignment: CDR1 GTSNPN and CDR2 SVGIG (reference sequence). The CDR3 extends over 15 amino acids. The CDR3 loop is CAWSAPDRANEKLFF. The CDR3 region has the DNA TGTGCCTGGAGTGCCCCGGACAGGGCTAATGAAAAACTGTTTTTT.

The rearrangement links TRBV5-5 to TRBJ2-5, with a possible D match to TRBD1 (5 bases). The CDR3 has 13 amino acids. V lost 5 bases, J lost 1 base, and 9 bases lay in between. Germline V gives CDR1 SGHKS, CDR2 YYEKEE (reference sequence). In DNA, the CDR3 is TGTGCCAGCAGTTTTGACAGCCAAGAGACCCAGTACTTC. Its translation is CASSFDSQETQYF. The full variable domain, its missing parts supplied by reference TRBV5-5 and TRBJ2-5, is DAGVTQSPTHLIKTRGQQVTLRCSPISGHKSVSWYQQVLGQGPQFIFQYYEKEERGRGNFPDRFSARQFPNYSSELNVNALLLGDSALYLCASSFDSQETQYFGPGTRLLVL.

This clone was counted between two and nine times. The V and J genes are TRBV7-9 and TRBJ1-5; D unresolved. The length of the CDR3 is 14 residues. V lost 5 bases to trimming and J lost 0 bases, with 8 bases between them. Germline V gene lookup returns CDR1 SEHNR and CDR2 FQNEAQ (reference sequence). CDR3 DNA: TGTGCCAGCAGCCTCACAGATAGCAATCAGCCCCAGCATTTT. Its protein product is CASSLTDSNQPQHF. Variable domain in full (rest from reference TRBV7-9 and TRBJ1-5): DTGVSQNPRHKITKRGQNVTFRCDPISEHNRLYWYRQTLGQGPEFLTYFQNEAQLEKSRLLSDRFSAERPKGSFSTLEIQRTEQGDSAMYLCASSLTDSNQPQHFGDGTRLSIL.

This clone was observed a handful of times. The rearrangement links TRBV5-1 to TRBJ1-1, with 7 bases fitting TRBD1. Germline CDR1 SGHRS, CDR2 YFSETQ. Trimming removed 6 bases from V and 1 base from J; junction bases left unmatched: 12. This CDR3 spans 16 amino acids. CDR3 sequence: CASNPLKTGTNTEAFF. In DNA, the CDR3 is TGCGCCAGCAACCCACTTAAGACAGGGACGAACACTGAAGCTTTCTTT.

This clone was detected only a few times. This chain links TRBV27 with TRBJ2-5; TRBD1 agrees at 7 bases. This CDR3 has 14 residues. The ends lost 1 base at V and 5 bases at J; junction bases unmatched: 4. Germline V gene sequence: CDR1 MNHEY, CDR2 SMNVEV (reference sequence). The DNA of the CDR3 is TGTGCCAGCAGTTTATGGACAGGAGAGGAGACCCAGTACTTC. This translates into CASSLWTGEETQYF.

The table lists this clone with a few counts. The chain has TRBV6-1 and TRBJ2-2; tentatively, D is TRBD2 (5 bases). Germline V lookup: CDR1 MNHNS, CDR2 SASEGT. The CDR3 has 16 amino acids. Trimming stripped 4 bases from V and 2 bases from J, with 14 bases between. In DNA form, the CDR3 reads TGTGCCAGCAGTGGAGGGAGATCGTTAAACACCGGGGAGCTGTTTTTT. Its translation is CASSGGRSLNTGELFF.

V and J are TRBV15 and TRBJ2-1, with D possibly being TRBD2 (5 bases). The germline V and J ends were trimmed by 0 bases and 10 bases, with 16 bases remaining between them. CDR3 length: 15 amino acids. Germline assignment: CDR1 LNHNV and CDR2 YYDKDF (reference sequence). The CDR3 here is CATSRDRGPRREQFF. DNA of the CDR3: TGTGCCACCAGCAGAGATCGCGGACCCAGGAGGGAGCAGTTCTTC. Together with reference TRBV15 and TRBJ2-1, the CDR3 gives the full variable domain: DAMVIQNPRYQVTQFGKPVTLSCSQTLNHNVMYWYQQKSSQAPKLLFHYYDKDFNNEADTPDNFQSRRPNTSFCFLDIRSPGLGDTAMYLCATSRDRGPRREQFFGPGTRLTVL.

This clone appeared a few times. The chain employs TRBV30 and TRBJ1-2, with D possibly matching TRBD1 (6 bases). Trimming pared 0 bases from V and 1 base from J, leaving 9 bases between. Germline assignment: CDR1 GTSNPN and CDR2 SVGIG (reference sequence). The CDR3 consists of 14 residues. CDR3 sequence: CAWSVLGGNYGYTF. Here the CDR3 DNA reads TGTGCCTGGAGTGTACTAGGGGGTAACTATGGCTACACCTTC.

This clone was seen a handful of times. CDR3: CASSTTGTAIGSNQPQHF. Written as DNA, the CDR3 is TGTGCCAGCAGTACCACAGGAACAGCGATCGGGAGCAATCAGCCCCAGCATTTT. V gene TRBV28 combines with J gene TRBJ1-5; a possible D gene is TRBD1 (5 bases). Germline CDR1 is MDHEN and CDR2 is SYDVKM. The ends were cut back, 5 bases at V and 1 base at J, with 21 bases in the middle. The CDR3 has 18 residues.

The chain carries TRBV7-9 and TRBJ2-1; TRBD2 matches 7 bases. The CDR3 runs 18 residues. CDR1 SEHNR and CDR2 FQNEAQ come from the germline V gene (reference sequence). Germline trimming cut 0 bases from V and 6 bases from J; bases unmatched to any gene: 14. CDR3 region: CASSLASLRESGGNEQFF. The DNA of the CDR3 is TGTGCCAGCAGCTTAGCGTCGTTACGGGAATCGGGGGGCAATGAGCAGTTCTTC.

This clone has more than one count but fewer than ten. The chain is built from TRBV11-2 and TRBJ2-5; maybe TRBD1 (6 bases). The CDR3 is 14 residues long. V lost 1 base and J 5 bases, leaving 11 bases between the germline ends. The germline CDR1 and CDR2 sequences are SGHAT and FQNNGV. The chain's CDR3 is CASSLGPGVETQYF. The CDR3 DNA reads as TGTGCCAGCAGCTTAGGGCCAGGGGTGGAGACCCAGTACTTC.

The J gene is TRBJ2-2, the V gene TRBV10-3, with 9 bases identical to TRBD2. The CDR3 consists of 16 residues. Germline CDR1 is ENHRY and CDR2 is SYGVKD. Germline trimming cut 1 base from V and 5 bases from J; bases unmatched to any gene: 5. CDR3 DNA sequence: TGTGCCATCAGTGAGTGGGTAGCGGGAGAAACCGGGGAGCTGTTTTTT. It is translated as CAISEWVAGETGELFF.

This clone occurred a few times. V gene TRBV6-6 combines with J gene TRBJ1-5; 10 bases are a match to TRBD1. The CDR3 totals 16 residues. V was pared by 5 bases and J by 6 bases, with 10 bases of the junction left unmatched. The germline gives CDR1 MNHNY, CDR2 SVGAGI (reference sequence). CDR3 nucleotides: TGTGCCAGCAGTCGCCGGGACAGGGGAATGTCTCAGCCCCAGCATTTT. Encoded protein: CASSRRDRGMSQPQHF.

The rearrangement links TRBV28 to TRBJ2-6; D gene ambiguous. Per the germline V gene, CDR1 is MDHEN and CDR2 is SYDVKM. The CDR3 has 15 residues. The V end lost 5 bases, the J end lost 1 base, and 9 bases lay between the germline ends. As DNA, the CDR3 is TGTGCCAGCAGTCTAACTGCGTCTGGGGCCAACGTCCTGACTTTC. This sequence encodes CASSLTASGANVLTF.